These T cell receptor beta chains were read from a single sample in a study of OX40 agonist ivuxolimab in advanced cancers. Sequenced by immunoSEQ multiplex PCR; TCRdb stores in-frame clones only, minus some. The sample shows about 110,000 clones, approximately 89% of them seen only once. Specimen: CD4+ or CD8+ T cells sorted from blood, collected in a trial of the OX40 agonist ivuxolimab. All receptors come from an adult with an advanced solid tumor such as melanoma, head and neck, liver or kidney cancer. The CDR3 runs from the conserved cysteine through the conserved F or W. Each record gives: D gene, clone size, V gene, J gene, CDR3 protein, CDR3 DNA. A D gene is named only where the DNA matches it firmly. Expanded clones are given a class, and other clones once, few, many or no size at all.

d_gene: .
abundance: .
v_gene: TRBV19
j_gene: TRBJ1-4
CDR3aa: CASGSQSSREKLFF
CDR3nt: TGTGCCAGTGGCTCACAGAGTTCAAGAGAAAAACTGTTTTTT

d_gene: .
abundance: once
v_gene: TRBV19
j_gene: TRBJ2-5
CDR3aa: CASSSGVGNRQETQYF
CDR3nt: TGTGCCAGTAGTTCAGGGGTGGGGAATCGTCAAGAGACCCAGTACTTC

d_gene: .
abundance: .
v_gene: TRBV28
j_gene: TRBJ2-7
CDR3aa: CASSFAEASYEQYF
CDR3nt: TGTGCCAGCAGTTTCGCGGAGGCTAGCTACGAGCAGTACTTC

d_gene: .
abundance: few
v_gene: TRBV25-1
j_gene: TRBJ1-5
CDR3aa: CASSGHRDTQPQHF
CDR3nt: TGTGCCAGCAGTGGTCACAGGGATACCCAGCCCCAGCATTTT

d_gene: .
abundance: .
v_gene: TRBV27
j_gene: TRBJ2-2
CDR3aa: CASSLRGPGELFF
CDR3nt: TGTGCCAGCAGTTTACGGGGGCCCGGGGAGCTGTTTTTT

d_gene: .
abundance: .
v_gene: TRBV30
j_gene: TRBJ1-2
CDR3aa: CAWSVEAGAFF
CDR3nt: TGTGCCTGGAGTGTAGAGGCAGGGGCGTTCTTC

d_gene: .
abundance: .
v_gene: TRBV27
j_gene: TRBJ2-1
CDR3aa: CASTKRGERNNEQFF
CDR3nt: TGTGCCAGCACCAAAAGAGGGGAGAGAAACAATGAGCAGTTCTTC

d_gene: .
abundance: .
v_gene: TRBV6-5
j_gene: TRBJ2-1
CDR3aa: CASSYDGSYSYNEQFF
CDR3nt: TGTGCCAGCAGTTACGATGGATCGTACTCCTACAATGAGCAGTTCTTC

d_gene: .
abundance: .
v_gene: TRBV20-1
j_gene: TRBJ1-5
CDR3aa: CSAIDAQPQHF
CDR3nt: TGCAGTGCCATCGACGCTCAGCCCCAGCATTTT

d_gene: .
abundance: .
v_gene: TRBV7-3
j_gene: TRBJ1-1
CDR3aa: CASSREGRRTTEAFF
CDR3nt: TGTGCCAGCAGCCGAGAAGGCAGGCGGACCACTGAAGCTTTCTTT

d_gene: .
abundance: .
v_gene: TRBV29-1
j_gene: TRBJ1-1
CDR3aa: CSVVTPEAFF
CDR3nt: TGCAGCGTTGTTACCCCTGAAGCTTTCTTT

d_gene: .
abundance: .
v_gene: TRBV7-3
j_gene: TRBJ1-5
CDR3aa: CASSPSGGFNQPQHF
CDR3nt: TGTGCCAGCAGCCCCAGCGGGGGCTTCAATCAGCCCCAGCATTTT

d_gene: .
abundance: .
v_gene: TRBV7-3
j_gene: TRBJ2-2
CDR3aa: CASSLMGGENTGELFF
CDR3nt: TGTGCCAGCAGCTTAATGGGGGGAGAGAACACCGGGGAGCTGTTTTTT

d_gene: .
abundance: .
v_gene: TRBV7-2
j_gene: TRBJ1-5
CDR3aa: CASSAYPNQPQHF
CDR3nt: TGTGCCAGCAGCGCTTACCCTAATCAGCCCCAGCATTTT

d_gene: .
abundance: .
v_gene: TRBV14
j_gene: TRBJ2-1
CDR3aa: CASSQIGTRVSDEQFF
CDR3nt: TGTGCCAGCAGCCAAATCGGGACGAGGGTTTCCGATGAGCAGTTCTTC

d_gene: .
abundance: .
v_gene: TRBV28
j_gene: TRBJ2-5
CDR3aa: CASNRRERETQYF
CDR3nt: TGTGCCAGCAACAGGAGGGAAAGGGAGACCCAGTACTTC

d_gene: .
abundance: .
v_gene: TRBV9
j_gene: TRBJ1-1
CDR3aa: CASSVVQGEAFF
CDR3nt: TGTGCCAGCAGCGTAGTACAGGGCGAAGCTTTCTTT

d_gene: .
abundance: .
v_gene: TRBV6-5
j_gene: TRBJ1-5
CDR3aa: CASSPGIYQPQHF
CDR3nt: TGTGCCAGCAGTCCGGGCATATATCAGCCCCAGCATTTT

d_gene: TRBD2
abundance: .
v_gene: TRBV29-1
j_gene: TRBJ2-7
CDR3aa: CAHSGDSYEQYF
CDR3nt: TGCGCTCACAGCGGGGACTCCTACGAGCAGTACTTC

d_gene: TRBD1
abundance: .
v_gene: TRBV9
j_gene: TRBJ2-7
CDR3aa: CASSEGTGAAYEQYF
CDR3nt: TGTGCCAGCAGCGAGGGGACAGGGGCCGCCTACGAGCAGTACTTC

d_gene: .
abundance: .
v_gene: TRBV30
j_gene: TRBJ1-1
CDR3aa: CAWSTVFMNTEAFF
CDR3nt: TGTGCCTGGAGCACAGTTTTTATGAACACTGAAGCTTTCTTT

d_gene: .
abundance: .
v_gene: TRBV19
j_gene: TRBJ1-6
CDR3aa: CASTLGAWDSPLHF
CDR3nt: TGTGCCAGTACCCTTGGAGCGTGGGATTCACCCCTCCACTTT

d_gene: .
abundance: .
v_gene: TRBV6-4
j_gene: TRBJ2-5
CDR3aa: CASSESFGYQETQYF
CDR3nt: TGTGCCAGCAGTGAATCGTTCGGGTACCAAGAGACCCAGTACTTC

d_gene: .
abundance: few
v_gene: TRBV28
j_gene: TRBJ2-3
CDR3aa: CASSSTERIDTQYF
CDR3nt: TGTGCCAGCAGTTCAACCGAACGTATTGATACGCAGTATTTT

d_gene: .
abundance: .
v_gene: TRBV5-4
j_gene: TRBJ1-1
CDR3aa: CASSQDTVNTEAFF
CDR3nt: TGCGCCAGCAGCCAAGATACAGTAAACACTGAAGCTTTCTTT

d_gene: .
abundance: once
v_gene: TRBV7-3
j_gene: TRBJ2-3
CDR3aa: CASSLLTDTQYF
CDR3nt: TGTGCCAGCAGCCTACTTACAGATACGCAGTATTTT

d_gene: TRBD2
abundance: .
v_gene: TRBV10-3
j_gene: TRBJ2-3
CDR3aa: CAISRLAVSSADTQYF
CDR3nt: TGTGCCATCAGCCGACTAGCGGTCTCCTCGGCAGATACGCAGTATTTT

d_gene: .
abundance: .
v_gene: TRBV15
j_gene: TRBJ1-2
CDR3aa: CATSRDRGGSGYTF
CDR3nt: TGTGCCACCAGCAGAGATCGGGGGGGTAGTGGCTACACCTTC

d_gene: .
abundance: .
v_gene: TRBV6-5
j_gene: TRBJ1-5
CDR3aa: CASRKAYSNQPQHF
CDR3nt: TGTGCCAGCAGAAAAGCTTATAGCAATCAGCCCCAGCATTTT

d_gene: TRBD1
abundance: .
v_gene: TRBV25-1
j_gene: TRBJ1-1
CDR3aa: CASSDPDGTGGTEAFF
CDR3nt: TGTGCCAGCAGTGACCCGGATGGGACAGGGGGCACTGAAGCTTTCTTT

d_gene: TRBD1
abundance: .
v_gene: TRBV28
j_gene: TRBJ2-5
CDR3aa: CASSLSGLKTGGRETQYF
CDR3nt: TGTGCCAGCAGTTTGTCAGGCCTTAAGACAGGGGGTCGAGAGACCCAGTACTTC

d_gene: .
abundance: .
v_gene: TRBV11-2
j_gene: TRBJ2-7
CDR3aa: CASSLEGSSYEQYF
CDR3nt: TGTGCCAGCAGCTTAGAAGGGAGCTCCTACGAGCAGTACTTC

d_gene: .
abundance: .
v_gene: TRBV15
j_gene: TRBJ1-5
CDR3aa: CATSRDGSSGTPRGQPQHF
CDR3nt: TGTGCCACCAGCAGAGATGGGTCCTCAGGGACGCCCAGGGGTCAGCCCCAGCATTTT

d_gene: TRBD1
abundance: once
v_gene: TRBV6-6
j_gene: TRBJ1-2
CDR3aa: CASSSHRDRGYGYTF
CDR3nt: TGTGCCAGCAGTAGCCACCGGGACAGGGGGTATGGCTACACCTTC

d_gene: .
abundance: .
v_gene: TRBV7-2
j_gene: TRBJ2-5
CDR3aa: CASSSGEVETQYF
CDR3nt: TGTGCCAGCAGCTCCGGAGAGGTAGAGACCCAGTACTTC

d_gene: TRBD1
abundance: once
v_gene: TRBV5-4
j_gene: TRBJ2-7
CDR3aa: CASSDGTARSYEQYF
CDR3nt: TGTGCCAGCAGCGACGGGACAGCCAGATCCTACGAGCAGTACTTC

d_gene: .
abundance: .
v_gene: TRBV6-1
j_gene: TRBJ1-1
CDR3aa: CASISGRAGYTEAFF
CDR3nt: TGTGCCAGCATCTCTGGCAGGGCGGGGTACACTGAAGCTTTCTTT

d_gene: .
abundance: .
v_gene: TRBV7-2
j_gene: TRBJ1-1
CDR3aa: CASSLGLGTEAFF
CDR3nt: TGTGCCAGCAGCTTAGGGCTTGGGACTGAAGCTTTCTTT

d_gene: .
abundance: .
v_gene: TRBV29-1
j_gene: TRBJ1-4
CDR3aa: CSVEGGRSDKKLFF
CDR3nt: TGCAGCGTTGAAGGGGGTAGGTCGGATAAAAAACTGTTTTTT

d_gene: .
abundance: .
v_gene: TRBV7-8
j_gene: TRBJ1-4
CDR3aa: CASTGTATNEKLFF
CDR3nt: TGTGCCAGCACCGGGACGGCTACTAATGAAAAACTGTTTTTT

d_gene: .
abundance: .
v_gene: TRBV6-5
j_gene: TRBJ2-7
CDR3aa: CAIRNEGTYEQYF
CDR3nt: TGTGCCATACGGAATGAGGGAACTTACGAGCAGTACTTC

d_gene: .
abundance: .
v_gene: TRBV5-8
j_gene: TRBJ1-6
CDR3aa: CASSLGFNSPLHF
CDR3nt: TGTGCCAGCAGCTTAGGTTTTAATTCACCCCTCCACTTT